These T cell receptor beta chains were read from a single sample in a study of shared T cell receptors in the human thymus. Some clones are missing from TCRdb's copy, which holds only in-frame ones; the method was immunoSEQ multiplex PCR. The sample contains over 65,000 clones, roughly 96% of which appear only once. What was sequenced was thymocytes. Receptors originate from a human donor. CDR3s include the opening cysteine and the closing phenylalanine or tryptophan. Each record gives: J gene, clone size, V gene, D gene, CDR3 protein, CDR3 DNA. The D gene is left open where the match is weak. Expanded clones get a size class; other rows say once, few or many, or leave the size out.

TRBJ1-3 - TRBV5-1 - CASSEGVSGNTIYF TGCGCCAGCAGCGAAGGGGTTTCTGGAAACACCATATATTTT
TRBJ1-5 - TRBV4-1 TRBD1 CASSPHNRGQGQPQHF TGCGCCAGCAGCCCGCACAACAGGGGGCAAGGTCAGCCCCAGCATTTT
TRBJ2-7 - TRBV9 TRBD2 CASGRGGYEQYF TGTGCCAGCGGGAGGGGCGGGTACGAGCAGTACTTC
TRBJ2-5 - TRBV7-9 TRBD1 CASSLEDPRQGKLETQYF TGTGCCAGCAGCTTAGAAGATCCCCGACAGGGGAAGTTGGAGACCCAGTACTTC
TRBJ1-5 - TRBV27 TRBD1 CASKQGVHNQPQHF TGTGCCAGCAAGCAGGGGGTACACAATCAGCCCCAGCATTTT
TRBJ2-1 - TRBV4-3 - CASSQDLSGNLVNEQFF TGCGCCAGCAGCCAAGATCTTAGTGGGAATCTGGTCAATGAGCAGTTCTTC
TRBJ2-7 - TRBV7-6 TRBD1 CASSPIHRDRDHEQYF TGTGCCAGCAGCCCAATTCACCGGGACAGGGACCACGAGCAGTACTTC
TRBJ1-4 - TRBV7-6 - CASSREGEKLFF TGTGCCAGCAGCCGGGAGGGTGAAAAACTGTTTTTT
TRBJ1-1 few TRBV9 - CASSVDWNTEAFF TGTGCCAGCAGCGTGGACTGGAACACTGAAGCTTTCTTT
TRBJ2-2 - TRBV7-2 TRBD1 CASSLGQGNTGELFF TGTGCCAGCAGTTTGGGACAGGGGAACACCGGGGAGCTGTTTTTT
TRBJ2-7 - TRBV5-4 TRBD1 CASRMGQGPYEQYF TGTGCCAGCAGGATGGGACAGGGTCCCTACGAGCAGTACTTC
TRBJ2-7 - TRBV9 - CASSPKGSENSYEQYF TGTGCCAGCAGTCCCAAGGGCAGCGAGAACTCCTACGAGCAGTACTTC
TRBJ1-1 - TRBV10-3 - CAISEFYRMNTEAFF TGTGCCATCAGTGAATTTTATAGAATGAACACTGAAGCTTTCTTT
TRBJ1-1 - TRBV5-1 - CASSSTGPTNTEAFF TGCGCCAGCAGCTCTACGGGACCGACTAACACTGAAGCTTTCTTT
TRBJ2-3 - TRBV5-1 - CASSNTGTDTQYF TGCGCCAGCAGCAATACAGGGACAGATACGCAGTATTTT
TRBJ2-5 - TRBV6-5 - CASTPSVSPQETQYF TGTGCCAGCACCCCCTCGGTTAGCCCCCAAGAGACCCAGTACTTC
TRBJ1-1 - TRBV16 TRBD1 CASSLPRGQGFTEAFF TGTGCCAGCAGCCTACCCCGAGGACAGGGGTTCACTGAAGCTTTCTTT
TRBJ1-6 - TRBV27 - CASIKQPRRDNSPLHF TGTGCCAGCATCAAGCAACCACGCCGGGATAATTCACCCCTCCACTTT